Sequencing of this TCR beta chain was carried out in a study of human T cells and chemical hapten exposure (dated by TCRdb to the early 2020s). About the study as a whole: For sensitization, 2% DPC in acetone was applied to an approximately 2 cm by approximately 2 cm area of upper inner arm skin. Blood was sampled from patients pre-sensitization (week 0) and at 2, 6 and about 24 weeks after DPC sensitization. Throughout the study period of about 23 weeks, patients also received therapeutic DPC doses to the scalp every week. This study followed changes in the peripheral blood TCR repertoire in vivo during primary and secondary sensitization of alopecia patients to the hapten diphenylcyclopropenone (DPC). Most of the patients in the cohort were female, and the cohort covered alopecia areata with under or over 50% scalp involvement, alopecia totalis and alopecia universalis. Approximately 28 alopecia patients provided blood for TCR sequencing at one to four time points (pre-sensitization, 2, 6 and 24 weeks). Patch testing was done on the upper back using Finn chambers containing 0.01% DPC, and results were scored after 6 days according to International Contact Dermatitis Research Group standards. Libraries were combined into a pool for sequencing, and differences in TCR yield between samples came mainly from small differences in library volumes within the pool. Broader findings and caveats from the paper: Compared with pre-sensitization or healthy control sets, expanded TCRs formed significantly more large CDR3 similarity clusters, which is consistent with antigen-driven responses. DPC sensitization did not change how many TCRs were above 1 in 1000 frequency, and no evidence was found of alterations in global repertoire structure. After repeated subsampling, the strength of the expansion versus patch-test correlation and the threshold at which it became significant changed. Because every patient had alopecia, a presumed autoimmune disease, the patients' immune response might differ from that of healthy individuals. Patch test score was positively correlated with the number of PT1 expanded TCRs, with significance at thresholds 8, 16 and 32 but not at 4.

The sample's time point label, in plain terms: pre-sensitization, week 0. According to the study, the label for this sample's treatment or condition signals: therapeutic diphenylcyclopropenone sensitization with weekly scalp DPC. At each patch-test visit, blood was drawn before the patch test was applied. To be eligible, patients had to be aged 18 to 70, diagnosed with alopecia and judged suitable for DPC therapy, while pregnant patients were excluded. Total RNA was extracted from unfractionated whole blood collected in Tempus Blood RNA tubes. Preparation of the library involved RACE. The instrument was a NextSeq 500. During library preparation, unique molecular identifiers were attached to individual cDNA molecules so that TCRs could be counted quantitatively and reproducibly. Each blood RNA sample was used to sequence both TCR alpha and TCR beta chains. The study's processing was this. A median of about 87,000 TCRs per sample was observed, with a range of about 20,000 to 690,600. V, J and CDR3 annotation of the TCR reads was carried out using the Decombinator software suite. Every sample was subsampled to the same number of TCRs (28,000) for the PS versus PT1 abundance plots. TCRs were defined as expanded if absent before sensitization and observed at least eight times at the 2-week time point. TCRdb reanalyzed the raw reads on its own, using fastp at Q25 for trimming and MiXCR for clone calling, and kept in-frame beta chains. Rows are unified per CDR3 protein, each entry keeping the most common DNA and genes. These V and J calls rely on TCRdb rather than the paper's analysis. In this sample the table shows approximately 400,000 distinct CDR3 sequences, less than 6.5% of which occur a single time. The ten biggest clones cover around 2.6% of the sample.

At the junction V is shortened by 4 bases and J by 4 bases; bases outside the gene matches: 10. Counted from cysteine to phenylalanine, this CDR3 has 15 amino acids. CDR3 DNA is the only sequence kept; it has 45 bases, read in frame from the first base. CDR1 and CDR2, per the germline V gene (reference sequence), are SGHNT and YYREEE. This clonotype showed up many times. The antigen this receptor binds is unknown. Base qualities are not recorded, but no much larger clone differs from it by a single base. The sequence was obtained from a woman in her forties or fifties with alopecia areata. Some clones in this sample may be carry-over from other donors' samples. The material sequenced was whole blood, taken in connection with sensitization to the hapten diphenylcyclopropenone (DPC). The rearrangement joined TRBV5-4 to TRBJ2-7; 8 central bases correspond to TRBD1. The nucleotide sequence reads TGTGCCAGCAGCACGACCGGACAGGGAAAGTACGAGCAGTACTTC. The translation is CASSTTGQGKYEQYF. The variable domain in full, with residues beyond the CDR3 obtained from the reference TRBV5-4 and TRBJ2-7 genes, is ETGVTQSPTHLIKTRGQQVTLRCSSQSGHNTVSWYQQALGQGPQFIFQYYREEENGRGNFPPRFSGLQFPNYSSELNVNALELDDSALYLCASSTTGQGKYEQYFGPGTRLTVT.